Sequencing of this TCR beta chain was carried out in a study of T-cell reconstitution after alpha-beta-depleted transplantation in children. Unique molecular identifiers were built into the TCRbeta library. One entry per CDR3 protein results from TCRdb running MiXCR on the PCR reads. The sample includes around 700,000 distinct CDR3 sequences, 10% to 15% of them seen just once. Points from the study as a whole: Certain patients had high TCRbeta diversity at day 60, and it came from recipient T cells and thymic progenitors that survived. A year post-transplant, T-cell counts and diversity derived mostly from newly produced T cells.

Germline V gene sequence: CDR1 MNHEY, CDR2 SMNVEV (reference sequence). The CDR3 has 15 amino acids. The junction had 9 bases not matched to a gene; V was cut back by 9 bases and J by 1 base. This clonotype was counted at least ten times. What it binds is unknown. The starting material was PBMCs, obtained before TCRalphabeta/CD19-depleted stem cell transplant. The chain employs TRBV27 and TRBJ2-3; TRBD2 matches at 8 bases. The receptor was isolated from a girl aged 2-10 years with congenital amegakaryocytic thrombocytopenia, due to receive a stem cell transplant. The CDR3 region is CASRFWREGTDTQYF. For the CDR3, the DNA is TGTGCCAGTCGATTTTGGCGGGAGGGCACAGATACGCAGTATTTT.